This TCR beta chain was documented in a study of control samples from healthy donors and cancer patients (dated by TCRdb to about 2020). There are 15 amino acids in the CDR3, from cysteine to phenylalanine inclusive. Here the CDR3 DNA is all that survives: 45 bases in frame from base 1. At the junction V is shortened by 1 base and J by 4 bases, with 14 bases in between. CDR1 and CDR2 are drawn from the germline V gene (reference sequence): GTSNPN, SVGIG. Comment on this clone: The antigen it binds to is not known. No much larger clonotype is one base removed from it; base qualities were not supplied.

Receptors were amplified or captured by the immunoSEQ multiplex PCR assay. TCRdb retrieved this table from immuneACCESS and kept in-frame rearrangements only. Not all clones are present; in checked studies, unresolved V genes account for under half, and no reason is known for the remainder. The sample includes more than 95,000 clones, with roughly 90% observed a single time. The ten largest account for 1.5% to 2% of the sample. This sequence uses TRBV30 and TRBJ1-3; perhaps TRBD1 is the D gene, with 5 bases matching. The receptor's source is a man aged 18-30 years in good health. The sequenced sample was blood. The DNA sequence reads TGTGCCTGGAGTGGCGGGCAGGGAAAAGGAAACACCATATATTTT. It encodes CAWSGGQGKGNTIYF.